Detailed here is one TCR beta chain. What it recognizes is unknown. Extraction yielded at least 5 micrograms of total RNA per sample. The CDR3 runs to 14 residues. Germline lookup yields CDR1 DFQATT and CDR2 SNEGSKA (reference sequence). V was pared by 0 bases and J by 10 bases, with 16 bases between. Combining a sample-barcoded 5' primer with a J-beta primer mix, a second PCR ran for 7 to 11 cycles. In TCRdb, the 5' RACE reads were re-called with MiXCR into one record per CDR3 protein. The sample has roughly 800,000 distinct CDR3 sequences, around half seen once. The data stem from a study of blood T cells in healthy people across ages. About the research overall: Template-switching capture recovered about one barcoded beta molecule per two T cells.

Study-wide results and limits: A conclusive naive versus antigen-experienced comparison was prevented by the unsorted PBMCs. It was held that the diversity estimates obtained from one million T cells were underestimates.

J is TRBJ2-1 and V is TRBV20-1; D ambiguous. This TCR derives from a man of 80 years or more in good health. Sequencing used blood. The CDR3 region is CSARDPQSPGEQFF. The DNA of the CDR3 is TGCAGTGCTAGAGATCCCCAAAGTCCCGGGGAGCAGTTCTTC.